Each of the 20 T cell receptor beta chains below was sequenced from the same sample in a study of blood T cell repertoires in COVID-19. Measured with immunoSEQ multiplex PCR; TCRdb has only the in-frame clones, and not every one. The repertoire holds 200,000 to 250,000 clones, approximately 84% seen once, with nearly 4.5% in the top ten. The material sequenced was peripheral blood. These receptors all stem from a man aged 45-65 years with acute or convalescent COVID-19.

V and J are TRBV18 and TRBJ2-7; 7 bases are a match to TRBD2. The CDR3 has 15 amino acids. V trimming: 3 bases; J trimming: 5 bases; junction bases outside the gene matches: 10. Germline loops: CDR1 KGHSH, CDR2 LQKENI. CDR3 protein: CASSPQGGGTNEQYF. The CDR3 region has the DNA TGTGCCAGCTCACCCCAGGGCGGGGGAACCAACGAGCAGTACTTC.

Only one count was recorded for this clone. V gene TRBV2 combines with J gene TRBJ2-1, with TRBD2 matching 8 bases. The germline gives CDR1 SNHLY, CDR2 FYNNEI. This CDR3 comprises 14 residues. The trim removed 7 bases at V and 7 bases at J, leaving 9 bases unmatched. The CDR3 sequence is CASTTGLARNEQFF. The CDR3 bases are TGTGCCAGCACCACCGGACTAGCCCGAAATGAGCAGTTCTTC.

This chain joins TRBV5-1 and TRBJ1-2; weak D call: TRBD1 (5 bases). CDR3 length: 14 amino acids. The V and J ends lost 6 bases and 7 bases respectively, with 19 bases between them. Germline lookup yields CDR1 SGHRS and CDR2 YFSETQ. The CDR3 DNA follows: TGCGCCAGCAATCTCAATCGGGGGGGATCTGGCTACACCTTC. Protein sequence: CASNLNRGGSGYTF.

This chain joins TRBV30 and TRBJ2-5; D call uncertain. The germline gives CDR1 GTSNPN, CDR2 SVGIG (reference sequence). The CDR3 has 11 amino acids. Trimming removed 0 bases at V and 5 bases at J, with 4 bases between. Here the CDR3 reads CAWSVAETQYF. The CDR3, as DNA: TGTGCCTGGAGTGTAGCTGAGACCCAGTACTTC.

Comment on this clone: The same CDR3 arises from other DNA sequences in this sample as well. The V and J genes are TRBV24-1 and TRBJ2-3; 8 positions match TRBD2. Per the germline V gene, CDR1 is KGHDR and CDR2 is SFDVKD. The CDR3 is 13 residues long. J was trimmed by 0 bases and V by 9 bases; bases with no gene match: 1. The CDR3 loop is CATSGGSTDTQYF. The CDR3 bases are TGTGCCACCTCGGGGGGGAGCACAGATACGCAGTATTTT.

V gene TRBV18 combines with J gene TRBJ2-6, with 8 bases that match TRBD1. CDR1 KGHSH and CDR2 LQKENI come from the germline V gene. This CDR3 has 18 residues. Trimming took 3 bases from V and 0 from J; bases not matched to a gene: 7. This CDR3 reads CASSPSRQGNSGANVLTF. DNA of the CDR3: TGTGCCAGCTCACCTTCTCGACAGGGGAACTCTGGGGCCAACGTCCTGACTTTC.

The chain uses TRBV4-1 and TRBJ1-5, with 9 bases lining up with TRBD1. Unmatched junction bases numbered 7, after V lost 4 bases and J lost 6 bases. Germline CDR1 MGHRA, CDR2 YSYEKL. This CDR3 comprises 15 residues. CDR3 amino acids: CASSLVTGGGQPQHF. The CDR3 nucleotides read TGCGCCAGCAGCCTTGTAACAGGGGGCGGTCAGCCCCAGCATTTT.

The CDR3 DNA sequence: TGTGCCAGCAGTTACTTCCCCGACTATGGCTACACCTTC. Encoded protein: CASSYFPDYGYTF. The chain combines TRBV6-5 with TRBJ1-2; D not resolved. The germline gives CDR1 MNHEY, CDR2 SVGAGI. CDR3 length: 13 amino acids. V lost 1 base and J lost 3, with 6 bases in between.

The chain's CDR3 is CSATESGYTF. The CDR3 DNA reads as TGCAGTGCTACCGAGTCGGGCTACACCTTC. The V and J genes are TRBV20-1 and TRBJ1-2; D not resolved. The germline V and J ends were trimmed by 4 bases and 8 bases, with 8 bases remaining between them. The V gene's germline CDR1 is DFQATT and CDR2 SNEGSKA (reference sequence). CDR3 length: 10 amino acids.

The V call is TRBV12-3 or TRBV12-4, the J call TRBJ2-5; TRBD1 agrees at 7 bases. The V and J ends lost 8 bases and 5 bases, in that order; junction bases with no gene match: 8. CDR3 size: 13 residues. The CDR3 nucleotides read TGTGCCAGCGTGGGACAGCCGGGTGAGACCCAGTACTTC. This gives the protein CASVGQPGETQYF.

The V call is TRBV6-2 or TRBV6-3, the J call TRBJ2-7; 9 bases fit TRBD1. The V segment lost 5 bases and the J segment 0 bases; nucleotides outside the gene matches: 2. The CDR3 is 14 amino acids. The germline gives CDR1 MNHEY, CDR2 SVGEGT. The CDR3 loop reads CASSTQGASYEQYF. CDR3 DNA sequence: TGTGCCAGCAGTACACAGGGGGCCTCCTACGAGCAGTACTTC.

This clone occurred once. This chain joins TRBV5-8 and TRBJ2-1; a weak D match, TRBD2 (5 bases). CDR3 size: 14 residues. Trimming removed 0 bases from V and 7 bases from J, with 11 bases in between. The germline CDR1 and CDR2 sequences are SGHTS and YDEGEE. The CDR3: CASSLDRGWNEQFF. The CDR3 DNA reads as TGTGCCAGCAGCTTGGATCGGGGTTGGAATGAGCAGTTCTTC.

V gene TRBV6-5 combines with J gene TRBJ2-5, with 7 bases lining up with TRBD1. CDR3 length equals 13 residues. Trimming took 5 bases from V and 5 from J; bases not matched to a gene: 5. The germline gives CDR1 MNHEY, CDR2 SVGAGI. The CDR3 loop reads CASSRDRGETQYF. The DNA for the CDR3 is TGTGCCAGCAGTCGGGACAGAGGGGAGACCCAGTACTTC.

This chain connects TRBV9 to TRBJ1-4; TRBD1 matches at 8 bases. In germline, CDR1 is SGDLS, CDR2 YYNGEE. The CDR3 runs 16 residues. Trimming at V came to 2 bases and at J to 0 bases, leaving 3 bases not matched to a gene. The CDR3 spells CASSVRQGTTNEKLFF. Here the CDR3 DNA reads TGTGCCAGCAGCGTCCGACAGGGGACAACTAATGAAAAACTGTTTTTT.

The chain carries TRBV12-3 or TRBV12-4 and TRBJ2-5; D call uncertain. The CDR3 is made up of 12 amino acids. The germline V and J ends were trimmed by 5 bases and 4 bases, with 8 bases remaining between them. Here the CDR3 DNA reads TGTGCCAGCAGTAGCTATGGAGAGACCCAGTACTTC. Its translation: CASSSYGETQYF.

The V and J genes are TRBV28 and TRBJ1-2; 7 bases fit TRBD1. Trimming at V came to 5 bases and at J to 6 bases, leaving 15 bases not matched to a gene. The CDR3 covers 16 residues. Germline V gene lookup returns CDR1 MDHEN and CDR2 SYDVKM. CDR3 DNA: TGTGCCAGCAGTCCCTCCTACAGGGGCCCAGGCGATGGCTACACCTTC. It is translated as CASSPSYRGPGDGYTF.

V and J are TRBV9 and TRBJ1-4, with D maybe TRBD1 (5 bases). The ends were cut back, 2 bases at V and 0 bases at J, with 8 bases in the middle. The germline CDR1 and CDR2 sequences are SGDLS and YYNGEE. This CDR3 is built from 15 residues. The CDR3 bases are TGTGCCAGCAGCGTTTCAGGGACAACTAATGAAAAACTGTTTTTT. This sequence encodes CASSVSGTTNEKLFF. The full variable domain, completed using reference TRBV9 and TRBJ1-4, is DSGVTQTPKHLITATGQRVTLRCSPRSGDLSVYWYQQSLDQGLQFLIQYYNGEERAKGNILERFSAQQFPDLHSELNLSSLELGDSALYFCASSVSGTTNEKLFFGSGTQLSVL.

This chain links TRBV18 with TRBJ1-3; no definite D call. Trimming stripped 0 bases from V and 2 bases from J, with 8 bases between. Germline CDR1 is KGHSH and CDR2 is LQKENI. This CDR3 comprises 15 residues. This CDR3 is CASSPPGLTGNTIYF. In DNA, the CDR3 is TGTGCCAGCTCACCACCCGGTTTGACTGGAAACACCATATATTTT.

The V gene is TRBV6-5, the J gene TRBJ1-1, with TRBD1 matching over 7 bases. The CDR3 runs 13 residues. V dropped 8 bases and J dropped 8; count of bases not matched to a gene: 11. CDR1 MNHEY and CDR2 SVGAGI come from the germline V gene. CDR3 region: CASLSPGTAEAFF. The CDR3 nucleotides read TGTGCCAGCCTGTCCCCTGGGACAGCAGAAGCTTTCTTT.

The chain joins TRBV3-1 (or the pseudogene TRBV3-2) to TRBJ1-3; 10 nucleotides match TRBD1. The CDR3 is made up of 17 amino acids. Germline V gives CDR1 LGHDT, CDR2 YNNKEL (reference sequence). V was clipped by 4 bases and J by 0 bases; unmatched bases: 6. The CDR3 bases are TGTGCCAGCAGCCCCCTAAGACAGGGGGCCTCTGGAAACACCATATATTTT. Translating it yields CASSPLRQGASGNTIYF.